The 20 T cell receptor beta chains below all came from one sample that was sequenced in a study of CD8+ T cells in alopecia areata. RNA was isolated and reverse transcribed to cDNA, the sequencing template. Method: immunoSEQ multiplex PCR; TCRdb's copy keeps in-frame clones and lacks some. This table has roughly 130,000 clones, approximately 58% appearing once. The source was CD4+ T cells sorted from blood, collected at week 0. These receptors were obtained from a human donor with alopecia areata.

In this sample, this clone turned up a few times. V and J are TRBV6-5 and TRBJ1-4; 11 bases match TRBD1. Germline CDR1 MNHEY, CDR2 SVGAGI. The CDR3 sequence is 15 residues long. J lost 7 bases, V lost 2 bases, and 3 bases had no gene match. CDR3 coding DNA: TGTGCCAGCAGTTACGACGGGACAGGGGGTGAAAAACTGTTTTTT. This gives the protein CASSYDGTGGEKLFF.

The chain carries TRBV2 and TRBJ1-2; a possible D gene is TRBD1 (5 bases). V lost 8 bases and J lost 2, with 12 bases in between. CDR1 SNHLY and CDR2 FYNNEI come from the germline V gene. The CDR3 covers 13 residues. The CDR3 spells CASELYRNYGYTF. DNA of the CDR3: TGTGCCAGCGAACTCTACAGGAACTATGGCTACACCTTC. The variable domain in full, with the rest retrieved from reference TRBV2 and TRBJ1-2, is EPEVTQTPSHQVTQMGQEVILRCVPISNHLYFYWYRQILGQKVEFLVSFYNNEISEKSEIFDDQFSVERPDGSNFTLKIRSTKLEDSAMYFCASELYRNYGYTFGSGTRLTVV.

The chain uses TRBV7-9 and TRBJ1-2; D is unclear. The V end was cut by 5 bases, the J end by 3 bases, with 7 bases between. Germline CDR1 is SEHNR and CDR2 is FQNEAQ (reference sequence). The CDR3 sequence is 12 residues long. The CDR3 DNA reads as TGTGCCAGCAGCCAAGACTACTATGGCTACACCTTC. Translated: CASSQDYYGYTF.

V usage is TRBV19 and J usage is TRBJ1-2; D gene unclear. Trimming cost V 6 bases and J 4 bases, with 9 bases left between them. This CDR3 has 12 residues. In germline, CDR1 is LNHDA, CDR2 SQIVND (reference sequence). CDR3 coding DNA: TGTGCCAGTAGACCCCAAAGCTATGGCTACACCTTC. Translating gives CASRPQSYGYTF.

The chain links TRBV7-2 to TRBJ1-1; D perhaps matches TRBD1 (5 bases). This CDR3 region has 13 residues. The V end was cut by 2 bases, the J end by 6 bases, with 10 bases between. Per germline, CDR1 SGHTA and CDR2 FQGNSA. The CDR3 spells CASSLSGLPEAFF. The DNA for the CDR3 is TGTGCCAGCAGCTTATCAGGGCTCCCTGAAGCTTTCTTT. The full variable domain, completed using reference TRBV7-2 and TRBJ1-1, is GAGVSQSPSNKVTEKGKDVELRCDPISGHTALYWYRQSLGQGLEFLIYFQGNSAPDKSGLPSDRFSAERTGGSVSTLTIQRTQQEDSAVYLCASSLSGLPEAFFGQGTRLTVV.

J is TRBJ2-1 and V is TRBV15; 9 positions match TRBD2. With V trimmed by 3 bases and J by 4 bases, 7 bases remained unmatched. In germline, CDR1 is LNHNV, CDR2 YYDKDF (reference sequence). This CDR3 is 16 amino acids long. The CDR3 spells CATSRRLAETYNEQFF. CDR3 nucleotide sequence: TGTGCCACCAGCAGGAGACTAGCGGAAACATACAATGAGCAGTTCTTC.

This clone was seen a handful of times. This chain connects TRBV7-9 to TRBJ1-3; 11 bases line up with TRBD1. The germline V gene encodes CDR1 SEHNR and CDR2 FQNEAQ (reference sequence). V shed 5 bases and J 3 bases; nucleotides not matched to a gene: 3. The CDR3 has 15 residues. This CDR3 is CASSQDRGLGNTIYF. The CDR3 DNA sequence: TGTGCCAGCAGCCAGGACAGGGGGCTTGGAAACACCATATATTTT. The full variable domain, its missing parts supplied by reference TRBV7-9 and TRBJ1-3, is DTGVSQNPRHKITKRGQNVTFRCDPISEHNRLYWYRQTLGQGPEFLTYFQNEAQLEKSRLLSDRFSAERPKGSFSTLEIQRTEQGDSAMYLCASSQDRGLGNTIYFGEGSWLTVV.

The rearrangement links TRBV18 to TRBJ1-2, with D perhaps TRBD1 (5 bases). Trimming pared 3 bases from V and 2 bases from J, leaving 10 bases between. Germline CDR1 and CDR2: KGHSH and LQKENI. The length of the CDR3 is 14 residues. The DNA for the CDR3 is TGTGCCAGCTCACCTCCAGGGATAAACTATGGCTACACCTTC. Translating it yields CASSPPGINYGYTF.

The chain links TRBV7-2 to TRBJ2-2; 10 nucleotides agree with TRBD2. The V gene's germline CDR1 is SGHTA and CDR2 FQGNSA. The CDR3 is made up of 18 amino acids. The junction had 11 bases not matched to a gene; V was cut back by 5 bases and J by 2 bases. CDR3: CASSPKTGLAENTGELFF. CDR3 nucleotides: TGTGCCAGCAGCCCAAAAACTGGACTAGCGGAAAACACCGGGGAGCTGTTTTTT.

This clone was seen only a few times. V usage is TRBV5-1 and J usage is TRBJ1-1; D unclear. Trimming removed 7 bases at V and 1 base at J, with 14 bases between. The CDR3 length is 14 residues. Germline CDR1 and CDR2: SGHRS and YFSETQ. The chain's CDR3 is CASGPGGKNTEAFF. As DNA, the CDR3 is TGCGCCAGCGGACCGGGAGGGAAGAACACTGAAGCTTTCTTT.

The chain is built from TRBV7-2 and TRBJ2-1; 13 bases line up with TRBD2. Trimming cost V 5 bases and J 7 bases; bases outside gene matches: 5. Germline V gene sequence: CDR1 SGHTA, CDR2 FQGNSA. The CDR3 is 15 residues long. The CDR3 here is CASSRTSGRTNEQFF. The CDR3 DNA follows: TGTGCCAGCAGCCGGACTAGCGGGAGAACGAATGAGCAGTTCTTC.

The chain has TRBV27 and TRBJ2-7; D is undetermined. Germline V lookup: CDR1 MNHEY, CDR2 SMNVEV (reference sequence). The CDR3 is 13 amino acids. The germline V and J ends were trimmed by 5 bases and 4 bases, with 12 bases remaining between them. Here the CDR3 DNA reads TGTGCCAGCAGTCTCGGAGTAGAATACGAGCAGTACTTC. This translates into CASSLGVEYEQYF.

This clone showed up just a few times. This chain links TRBV5-1 with TRBJ2-1, with 7 nucleotides matching TRBD1. Germline V gene data show CDR1 as SGHRS and CDR2 as YFSETQ. V gave up 7 bases and J gave up 0 bases; unmatched junction bases: 1. The CDR3 has 13 residues. The CDR3 loop reads CASEGASYNEQFF. Written as DNA, the CDR3 is TGCGCCAGCGAGGGGGCCTCCTACAATGAGCAGTTCTTC.

The sample holds a few counts of this clone. The chain couples TRBV10-3 to TRBJ2-5; D is unresolved. Trimming took 3 bases from V and 5 from J, leaving 7 bases between them. There are 12 residues in the CDR3. Germline loops: CDR1 ENHRY, CDR2 SYGVKD. This chain's CDR3 is CAISEYGETQYF. DNA of the CDR3: TGTGCCATCAGTGAATATGGGGAGACCCAGTACTTC.

J is TRBJ2-7 and V is TRBV7-2; D not resolved. V was trimmed by 1 base and J by 2 bases, leaving 12 bases between them. Germline CDR1 is SGHTA and CDR2 is FQGNSA. The CDR3 is 15 residues long. The CDR3 nucleotides are TGTGCCAGCAGCTTAGGACTTAGCAAAGCCTACGAGCAGTACTTC. Protein: CASSLGLSKAYEQYF.

This clone was counted at least ten times. The V and J genes are TRBV9 and TRBJ2-7; 7 nucleotides line up with TRBD1. The V gene's germline CDR1 is SGDLS and CDR2 YYNGEE. The CDR3 has 13 residues. J gave up 5 bases and V 4 bases, and 6 bases lay outside the gene matches. The CDR3, as DNA: TGTGCCAGCAGCATCGGGACAGATCACGAGCAGTACTTC. It encodes CASSIGTDHEQYF.

This rearrangement joins TRBV9 to TRBJ2-5; no clear D gene. The ends were cut back, 1 base at V and 1 base at J, with 11 bases in the middle. The V gene's germline CDR1 is SGDLS and CDR2 YYNGEE. The CDR3 has 15 amino acids. The CDR3 loop is CASSVSPQVQETQYF. The CDR3 coding sequence is TGTGCCAGCAGCGTAAGCCCGCAGGTCCAAGAGACCCAGTACTTC.

The rearrangement uses TRBV25-1 and TRBJ1-3; D gene uncertain. Between the trimmed V and J ends, which lost 5 bases and 0 bases, there was a span of 8 bases. The germline V gene encodes CDR1 MGHDK and CDR2 SYGVNS. CDR3 length: 14 amino acids. CDR3 sequence: CASSPRTSGNTIYF. The CDR3 DNA reads TGTGCCAGCAGTCCCCGGACCTCTGGAAACACCATATATTTT.

The gene calls are TRBV29-1 and TRBJ2-5; the match to TRBD1 covers 10 bases. Judging by the DNA end, TRBJ2-7 fits better; the J call may be wrong. The CDR3 totals 13 residues. Germline CDR1 and CDR2: SQVTM and ANQGSEA. CDR3 sequence: CSVAGQGRHEQYF. The CDR3 DNA follows: TGCAGCGTTGCGGGACAGGGGAGGCACGAGCAGTACTTC.

This chain uses TRBV7-9 with TRBJ2-7; 10 nucleotides line up with TRBD1. The V and J ends lost 5 bases and 7 bases, in that order; junction bases with no gene match: 11. The CDR3 spans 15 residues. Germline V gene lookup returns CDR1 SEHNR and CDR2 FQNEAQ (reference sequence). CDR3 region: CASSHRDRGLGEQYF. CDR3 nucleotides: TGTGCCAGCAGCCACCGGGACAGGGGCCTCGGAGAGCAGTACTTC.